These 6 T cell receptor beta chains originate from one sample sequenced in a study of blood T cell repertoires in COVID-19. The table came from immunoSEQ multiplex PCR; TCRdb's copy has only in-frame clones and leaves some out. The sample gives more than 110,000 clones, about nine tenths of which show up once; around 4.5% is in the top ten. What was sequenced was PBMCs or T cells enriched from blood (not recorded which). These receptors all come from a man in his fifties who had recovered from COVID-19.

V and J are TRBV29-1 and TRBJ1-2; D remains unclear. The germline gives CDR1 SQVTM, CDR2 ANQGSEA. V was cut by 2 bases and J by 4 bases, with 14 bases left in between. The length of the CDR3 is 14 residues. The CDR3 DNA is TGCAGCGTTGAACCCCCGGGATCATCCTATGGCTACACCTTC. Its translation is CSVEPPGSSYGYTF. The variable domain in full, with the rest retrieved from reference TRBV29-1 and TRBJ1-2, is SAVISQKPSRDICQRGTSLTIQCQVDSQVTMMFWYRQQPGQSLTLIATANQGSEATYESGFVIDKFPISRPNLTFSTLTVSNMSPEDSSIYLCSVEPPGSSYGYTFGSGTRLTVV.

This clone has only one observation. For the CDR3, the DNA is TGTGCCAGCAAGACCCGCGAGGGGGCCGCCTACGAGCAGTACTTC. Its protein product is CASKTREGAAYEQYF. This chain links TRBV28 with TRBJ2-7; 7 bases line up with TRBD1. Germline CDR1 MDHEN, CDR2 SYDVKM. V dropped 7 bases and J dropped 2; count of bases not matched to a gene: 11. The CDR3 has 15 amino acids.

The chain carries TRBV13 and TRBJ2-7, with 11 bases matching TRBD1. The ends lost 0 bases at V and 6 bases at J; junction bases unmatched: 7. This CDR3 is 16 amino acids long. The germline V gene encodes CDR1 PRHDT and CDR2 FYEKMQ (reference sequence). CDR3 protein: CASSLGPGQGAGEQYF. Written as DNA, the CDR3 is TGTGCCAGCAGCTTAGGCCCAGGACAGGGGGCAGGCGAGCAGTACTTC.

This chain uses TRBV6-5 with TRBJ1-6; TRBD1 matches 10 bases. This CDR3 has 15 residues. The germline gives CDR1 MNHEY, CDR2 SVGAGI. Germline trimming cut 4 bases from V and 16 bases from J; bases unmatched to any gene: 13. The CDR3 loop reads CASSSPGQGTGSLHF. In DNA form, the CDR3 reads TGTGCCAGCAGTTCCCCGGGACAGGGGACAGGTTCTCTCCACTTT.

The chain uses TRBV7-8 and TRBJ1-2; TRBD1 agrees at 10 bases. The CDR3 is 15 residues long. Germline V gene data show CDR1 as SGHVS and CDR2 as FQNEAQ. J was trimmed by 4 bases and V by 5 bases; bases with no gene match: 7. CDR3 bases: TGTGCCAGCAGCCCATCCGGGACAGGGGTCTATGGCTACACCTTC. This codes for CASSPSGTGVYGYTF. Using reference TRBV7-8 and TRBJ1-2 for the parts outside the CDR3, the full variable domain is GAGVSQSPRYKVAKRGQDVALRCDPISGHVSLFWYQQALGQGPEFLTYFQNEAQLDKSGLPSDRFFAERPEGSVSTLKIQRTQQEDSAVYLCASSPSGTGVYGYTFGSGTRLTVV.

The table lists this clone with a count of one. The chain joins TRBV2 to TRBJ2-1, with TRBD1 matching over 8 bases. This CDR3 region has 15 residues. The V and J ends lost 4 bases and 4 bases, in that order; junction bases with no gene match: 6. Germline CDR1 and CDR2: SNHLY and FYNNEI. The CDR3 is CASSARQGIYNEQFF. The DNA for the CDR3 is TGTGCCAGCAGTGCGCGACAGGGGATTTACAATGAGCAGTTCTTC.